These 7 T cell receptor beta chains originate from one sample sequenced in a study of shared clonotypes between healthy human individuals. Terminally differentiated effector memory CD45RA+ cells were excluded from the naive CD8 cells, which were CD45RO-negative and positively selected for CCR7. TCRdb keeps only in-frame clones here, not all; method: immunoSEQ multiplex PCR. The sample includes 1.5 million to 2.5 million clones, about 95% of them seen just once. Sequencing was done on a sample of naive CD8+ T cells sorted from blood. These receptors originate from a man aged 18 to 30 in good health.

This clone has a single count. J is TRBJ1-1 and V is TRBV10-2; D remains ambiguous. Germline CDR1 is WSHSY and CDR2 is SAAADI. CDR3 length equals 14 residues. V gave up 1 base and J gave up 3 bases, with 9 bases separating them. CDR3 bases: TGCGCCAGCAGTGAGTTCGACCCCGACACTGAAGCTTTCTTT. Amino acids: CASSEFDPDTEAFF.

V gene TRBV13 combines with J gene TRBJ2-7, with 13 bases identical to TRBD2. V shed 5 bases and J 2 bases; nucleotides not matched to a gene: 3. This CDR3 has 15 residues. Looked up from germline, CDR1 is PRHDT and CDR2 is FYEKMQ (reference sequence). The CDR3 DNA sequence: TGTGCCAGCAGCCTCACTAGCGGGAGGGCCTACGAGCAGTACTTC. Encoded protein: CASSLTSGRAYEQYF. Full variable domain (rest looked up from reference TRBV13 and TRBJ2-7): AAGVIQSPRHLIKEKRETATLKCYPIPRHDTVYWYQQGPGQDPQFLISFYEKMQSDKGSIPDRFSAQQFSDYHSELNMSSLELGDSALYFCASSLTSGRAYEQYFGPGTRLTVT.

This chain joins TRBV11-2 and TRBJ2-3; D is perhaps TRBD2 (7 bases). The germline V gene encodes CDR1 SGHAT and CDR2 FQNNGV. V lost 6 bases and J 6 bases, leaving 22 bases between the germline ends. The CDR3 spans 16 residues. The CDR3 sequence is CASRPPRGLPNDTQYF. CDR3 DNA sequence: TGTGCCAGCAGGCCGCCGCGGGGGCTACCGAACGATACGCAGTATTTT.

The chain links TRBV11-2 to TRBJ2-1; D remains unclear. Trimming removed 4 bases at V and 7 bases at J, with 5 bases between. This CDR3 is 11 amino acids long. The germline gives CDR1 SGHAT, CDR2 FQNNGV. As DNA, the CDR3 is TGTGCCAGCAGCTCAATTAATGAGCAGTTCTTC. This gives the protein CASSSINEQFF.

The rearrangement joins TRBV28 to TRBJ1-6; the D is unclear. V was clipped by 1 base and J by 11 bases, with 6 bases between them. CDR3 size: 12 residues. Germline CDR1 reads MDHEN; CDR2 reads SYDVKM. The CDR3 here is CASSLFGAPLHF. CDR3 nucleotides: TGTGCCAGCAGTTTATTTGGGGCACCCCTCCACTTT.

This chain uses TRBV6-1 with TRBJ2-7; 7 positions agree with TRBD2. The germline V gene has CDR1 MNHNS and CDR2 SASEGT. With 0 bases clipped from V and 4 bases from J, the junction kept 6 bases outside the gene matches. The CDR3 is 15 residues long. The CDR3 DNA follows: TGTGCCAGCAGTGAAGCGGGAGGGCCCTCGTACGAGCAGTACTTC. Protein sequence: CASSEAGGPSYEQYF.

This chain links TRBV10-3 with TRBJ1-1, with D unclear. This CDR3 has 11 amino acids. CDR1 ENHRY and CDR2 SYGVKD come from the germline V gene. V lost 3 bases and J 6 bases, leaving 5 bases between the germline ends. The CDR3 is CAISEDAEAFF. The CDR3 DNA reads as TGTGCCATCAGTGAAGATGCTGAAGCTTTCTTT.